These T cell receptor beta chains were read from a single sample in a study of post-analysis software for immune sequencing data. One entry per CDR3 protein results from TCRdb running MiXCR on the PCR reads. This repertoire shows just over 250,000 distinct CDR3 sequences, 35% to 45% found once; its top ten account for approximately 4.6%. The material sequenced was blood. Receptor source: a girl aged 10-17 years with multiple sclerosis. Each CDR3 is given with its conserved first and last residue. The D gene is left open where the match is weak. Some rows have no size entry. The others give once, few or many, or a class for an expanded clone.

d_call: TRBD2; j_call: TRBJ2-5; clone_size: -; v_call: TRBV4-1; cdr3_nt: TGCGCCAGCAGCCAGCGGACTAGCGGTCTACAAGAGACCCAGTACTTC; cdr3_aa: CASSQRTSGLQETQYF
d_call: -; j_call: TRBJ2-5; clone_size: -; v_call: TRBV7-8; cdr3_nt: TGTGCCAGCAGCTCCCAATTATTGCGATGGGAGACCCAGTACTTC; cdr3_aa: CASSSQLLRWETQYF
d_call: -; j_call: TRBJ1-1; clone_size: -; v_call: TRBV3-1; cdr3_nt: TGTGCCAGCAGCCAAGGAATTGGTCCAATTGAAGCTTTCTTT; cdr3_aa: CASSQGIGPIEAFF
d_call: -; j_call: TRBJ2-7; clone_size: many; v_call: TRBV28; cdr3_nt: TGTGCCAGCAGTTTAACAGGCTACGAGCAGTACTTC; cdr3_aa: CASSLTGYEQYF
d_call: TRBD1; j_call: TRBJ2-7; clone_size: few; v_call: TRBV20-1; cdr3_nt: TGCAGTGCTCTATTCTCGGGACAGGGAGGCCACGAGCAGTACTTC; cdr3_aa: CSALFSGQGGHEQYF
d_call: -; j_call: TRBJ2-1; clone_size: many; v_call: TRBV19; cdr3_nt: TGTGCCAGTAGTATAGCCGATCTCGGGGTTCCCAATGAGCAGTTCTTC; cdr3_aa: CASSIADLGVPNEQFF
d_call: TRBD1; j_call: TRBJ2-1; clone_size: many; v_call: TRBV24-1; cdr3_nt: TGTGCCACCAGTGAGTCAGGGGGCGTTGAGCAGTTCTTC; cdr3_aa: CATSESGGVEQFF
d_call: -; j_call: TRBJ2-7; clone_size: many; v_call: TRBV6-6; cdr3_nt: TGTGCCAGCAGAGGGGGCGGGGGCGAGCAGTACTTC; cdr3_aa: CASRGGGGEQYF
d_call: -; j_call: TRBJ1-6; clone_size: -; v_call: TRBV13; cdr3_nt: TGTGCCAGCAGCCCAAAAGAGACGCCTCCCCACTTT; cdr3_aa: CASSPKETPPHF
d_call: TRBD2; j_call: TRBJ2-3; clone_size: many; v_call: TRBV14; cdr3_nt: TGTGCCAGCAGCCAAGGACTAGCGGGAGTTCAAACAGATACGCAGTATTTT; cdr3_aa: CASSQGLAGVQTDTQYF
d_call: TRBD2; j_call: TRBJ2-1; clone_size: many; v_call: TRBV30; cdr3_nt: TGTGCCTGGAGTGCGGGACTAGCGGGAGTCAATGAGCAGTTCTTC; cdr3_aa: CAWSAGLAGVNEQFF
d_call: TRBD2; j_call: TRBJ2-3; clone_size: many; v_call: TRBV9; cdr3_nt: TGTGCCAGCAGCTCCAAGGGAGGGGAGCCCACAGATACGCAGTATTTT; cdr3_aa: CASSSKGGEPTDTQYF
d_call: TRBD1; j_call: TRBJ1-1; clone_size: once; v_call: TRBV6-5; cdr3_nt: TGTGCCAGCAGTCTGGACAGGGGGTGGAGCACTGAAGCTTTCTTT; cdr3_aa: CASSLDRGWSTEAFF
d_call: -; j_call: TRBJ2-6; clone_size: many; v_call: TRBV2; cdr3_nt: TGTGCCAGCAGTGGGTTCGGTGGGGCCAACGTCCTGACTTTC; cdr3_aa: CASSGFGGANVLTF
d_call: -; j_call: TRBJ1-1; clone_size: many; v_call: TRBV20-1; cdr3_nt: TGCAGGGGAGCCCGTCAGGGGGAAGCTTTCTTT; cdr3_aa: CRGARQGEAFF
d_call: TRBD2; j_call: TRBJ2-1; clone_size: -; v_call: TRBV5-1; cdr3_nt: TGCGCCAGCAGCTTGATAGCGGGAAGTCCCAATGAGCAGTTCTTC; cdr3_aa: CASSLIAGSPNEQFF
d_call: -; j_call: TRBJ2-1; clone_size: -; v_call: TRBV15; cdr3_nt: TGTGCCACCAGCAGAGATAGGGCTAGCGTTGCCAATGAGCAGTTCTTC; cdr3_aa: CATSRDRASVANEQFF
d_call: TRBD2; j_call: TRBJ2-1; clone_size: -; v_call: TRBV20-1; cdr3_nt: TGCAGTGCTCAGGTCGGTAGCGGGATCTCCTACAATGAGCAGTTCTTC; cdr3_aa: CSAQVGSGISYNEQFF
d_call: -; j_call: TRBJ1-1; clone_size: few; v_call: TRBV5-1; cdr3_nt: TGCGCCAGCAGCTTGGAACAGGGCGGTCTAGCTGAAGCTTTCTTT; cdr3_aa: CASSLEQGGLAEAFF
d_call: TRBD2; j_call: TRBJ2-5; clone_size: -; v_call: TRBV6-6; cdr3_nt: TGTGCCAGCAGTCGGGCTCCTAGCGGGGGCACGGGGACCCAGTACTTC; cdr3_aa: CASSRAPSGGTGTQYF
d_call: -; j_call: TRBJ1-1; clone_size: few; v_call: TRBV7-2; cdr3_nt: TGTGCCAGCAGCGGTGTATGGACGCGAAACACTGAAGCTTTCTTT; cdr3_aa: CASSGVWTRNTEAFF
d_call: TRBD1; j_call: TRBJ2-7; clone_size: -; v_call: TRBV28; cdr3_nt: TGTGCCAGCGGACCGTACAGGGGGCCCTACGAGCAGTACTTC; cdr3_aa: CASGPYRGPYEQYF
d_call: -; j_call: TRBJ2-1; clone_size: -; v_call: TRBV15; cdr3_nt: TGTGCCACCAGCAGAGATCTTGTGACCCACGGCGGGCAGTTCTTC; cdr3_aa: CATSRDLVTHGGQFF
d_call: -; j_call: TRBJ2-1; clone_size: few; v_call: TRBV28; cdr3_nt: TGTGCCGCAGGGGGGGCTCGGGGCAACTACAATGAGCAGTTCTTC; cdr3_aa: CAAGGARGNYNEQFF
d_call: -; j_call: TRBJ2-7; clone_size: -; v_call: TRBV5-6; cdr3_nt: TGTGCCAGCTCCCGGGACTGGTCCTACGAGCAGTACTTC; cdr3_aa: CASSRDWSYEQYF
d_call: TRBD1; j_call: TRBJ1-2; clone_size: many; v_call: TRBV6-1; cdr3_nt: TGTGCCAGCAGACGACAGGGGGCAGCTGATGGCTACACCTTC; cdr3_aa: CASRRQGAADGYTF
d_call: TRBD2; j_call: TRBJ2-3; clone_size: many; v_call: TRBV7-3; cdr3_nt: TGTGCCAGCAGGACGGGGGCTAGCGGGAGGACAGATACGCAGTATTTT; cdr3_aa: CASRTGASGRTDTQYF
d_call: -; j_call: TRBJ2-3; clone_size: many; v_call: TRBV11-2; cdr3_nt: TGTGCCAGCAGCTCGAGGAGGGCCGGCGATACGCAGTATTTT; cdr3_aa: CASSSRRAGDTQYF
d_call: -; j_call: TRBJ2-1; clone_size: -; v_call: TRBV4-1; cdr3_nt: TGCGCCAGCAGCCTTACACAGGGACGGTTTGACAATGAGCAGTTCTTC; cdr3_aa: CASSLTQGRFDNEQFF
d_call: -; j_call: TRBJ1-4; clone_size: -; v_call: TRBV14; cdr3_nt: TGTGCCAGCAGCCAAGGAGGGGGTACTGAAAAACTGTTTTTT; cdr3_aa: CASSQGGGTEKLFF
d_call: -; j_call: TRBJ2-5; clone_size: few; v_call: TRBV12-5; cdr3_nt: TGTGCTAGTGCAGCGGGGACAGCTCAAGAGACCCAGTACTTC; cdr3_aa: CASAAGTAQETQYF
d_call: TRBD1; j_call: TRBJ1-5; clone_size: many; v_call: TRBV7-2; cdr3_nt: TGTGCCAGCAGCTTTACAGGGGGCAATCAGCCCCAGCATTTT; cdr3_aa: CASSFTGGNQPQHF
d_call: TRBD2; j_call: TRBJ2-4; clone_size: few; v_call: TRBV3-1; cdr3_nt: TGTGCCAGCAGCCAAGATCAACGGCGGGAGGGAGCGTCAAAAAACATTCAGTACTTC; cdr3_aa: CASSQDQRREGASKNIQYF
d_call: -; j_call: TRBJ2-3; clone_size: few; v_call: TRBV21-1; cdr3_nt: TGTAGAAGCAGTGTTACGCAGTATTTT; cdr3_aa: CRSSVTQYF
d_call: -; j_call: TRBJ2-5; clone_size: -; v_call: TRBV9; cdr3_nt: TGTGCCAGCAGCCCCACCGGACTTCGTAATGAGCAGTACTTC; cdr3_aa: CASSPTGLRNEQYF
d_call: -; j_call: TRBJ1-4; clone_size: few; v_call: TRBV18; cdr3_nt: TGTGCCAGCTCACCACCGACCGCCCCTAAGGAAAAACTGTTTTTT; cdr3_aa: CASSPPTAPKEKLFF
d_call: -; j_call: TRBJ1-1; clone_size: -; v_call: TRBV5-1; cdr3_nt: TGCGCCAGCAGCTGGGAGGGGAGCACTGAAGCTTTCTTT; cdr3_aa: CASSWEGSTEAFF
d_call: TRBD2; j_call: TRBJ2-7; clone_size: -; v_call: TRBV6-2/TRBV6-3; cdr3_nt: TGTGCCAGCAGCGCGACTAGCAGGCCATCCTACGAGCAGTACTTC; cdr3_aa: CASSATSRPSYEQYF
d_call: TRBD2; j_call: TRBJ2-3; clone_size: -; v_call: TRBV7-3; cdr3_nt: TGTGCCAGCAGCCCTTCGCTAGCGGGAGAGGGTACGCAGTATTTT; cdr3_aa: CASSPSLAGEGTQYF
d_call: -; j_call: TRBJ2-7; clone_size: -; v_call: TRBV27; cdr3_nt: TGTGCCAGCAGTTTATCCTCCGGGACAACGTTCTCCTACGAGCAGTACTTC; cdr3_aa: CASSLSSGTTFSYEQYF
d_call: -; j_call: TRBJ1-2; clone_size: few; v_call: TRBV25-1; cdr3_nt: TGTGCCAGCAGTGCCCAACAGGGCTACTATGGCTACACCTTC; cdr3_aa: CASSAQQGYYGYTF
d_call: -; j_call: TRBJ2-7; clone_size: -; v_call: TRBV20-1; cdr3_nt: TGCAGTAGGACTGGCGGCTACGAGCAGTACTTC; cdr3_aa: CSRTGGYEQYF
d_call: TRBD2; j_call: TRBJ2-3; clone_size: -; v_call: TRBV20-1; cdr3_nt: TGCAGCCAACTAGCGGCAGATACGCAGTATTTT; cdr3_aa: CSQLAADTQYF
d_call: TRBD2; j_call: TRBJ2-1; clone_size: -; v_call: TRBV7-9; cdr3_nt: TGTGCCAGCAGCCAAGGTGGGACTACCTACAATGAGCAGTTCTTC; cdr3_aa: CASSQGGTTYNEQFF
d_call: -; j_call: TRBJ1-6; clone_size: many; v_call: TRBV6-5; cdr3_nt: TGTGCCAGCAGCCCGGGGGATTTTTATAATTCACCCCTCCACTTT; cdr3_aa: CASSPGDFYNSPLHF
d_call: TRBD1; j_call: TRBJ1-6; clone_size: few; v_call: TRBV6-2/TRBV6-3; cdr3_nt: TGTGCCAGCAGTTACCCATCCGGGACAGATAATTCACCCCTCCACTTT; cdr3_aa: CASSYPSGTDNSPLHF
d_call: TRBD2; j_call: TRBJ2-1; clone_size: many; v_call: TRBV3-1; cdr3_nt: TGTGCCAGCAGCCAAGAACTAGCGGGAGCCCAGCCCTACAATGAGCAGTTCTTC; cdr3_aa: CASSQELAGAQPYNEQFF
d_call: -; j_call: TRBJ1-2; clone_size: many; v_call: TRBV6-2/TRBV6-3; cdr3_nt: TGTGCCAGCAGTCCCGACGCGAACTATGGCTACACCTTC; cdr3_aa: CASSPDANYGYTF
d_call: -; j_call: TRBJ2-2; clone_size: -; v_call: TRBV11-2; cdr3_nt: TGTGCCAGCAGCTTGTCGGGTCGTGGCGGGGAGCTGTTTTTT; cdr3_aa: CASSLSGRGGELFF